This TCR beta chain was sequenced in a study of long-term antiretroviral therapy in people with HIV. V was trimmed by 0 bases and J by 5 bases, leaving 16 bases between them. Per the germline V gene, CDR1 is LGHNT and CDR2 is FRNRAP. The CDR3 totals 16 residues. On this clone itself: The antigen remains undetermined.

A v3.0 immunoSEQ assay was performed at survey level. Only in-frame clones appear in the TCRdb table, and some are missing; sequencing was by immunoSEQ multiplex PCR. The sample holds about 16,000 clones, roughly 72% seen once. Whole-study findings and limits: Viral resistance, ART adherence and therapy changes all lacked available data.

The sample here was unsorted PBMCs, taken roughly 2.4 years before starting antiretroviral therapy. V and J are TRBV12-5 and TRBJ2-5, with D hard to call. This clonotype originated in a woman aged 45-65 years with HIV. The CDR3 DNA reads TGTGCTAGTGGTTTGGTGGGCAGCCTGAAGGAGGAGACCCAGTACTTC. Translating gives CASGLVGSLKEETQYF.